The 32 T cell receptor beta chains below all came from one sample that was sequenced in a study of patients and donors after allogeneic stem cell transplantation. TCRdb ran MiXCR on the RT-PCR reads and lists one entry per CDR3 protein. The sample lists 190,000 or so distinct CDR3 sequences; less than 45% were seen once. The sequenced sample was blood, either unsorted or a sorted T cell fraction (not recorded which). These receptors all come from a human donor who was either an allogeneic HSCT recipient or a stem cell or donor lymphocyte infusion donor (not recorded which). It is not recorded whose cells these are; they may come from a transplant donor.

The gene calls are TRBV6-5 and TRBJ2-1; 9 bases align to TRBD2. Germline assignment: CDR1 MNHEY and CDR2 SVGAGI. The CDR3 is 13 amino acids. V lost 5 bases, J lost 5 bases, and 1 base stayed unmatched. This CDR3 reads CASSLAGNNEQFF. The CDR3 bases are TGTGCCAGCAGTCTAGCGGGGAACAATGAGCAGTTCTTC.

The chain is built from TRBV4-2 and TRBJ2-1; D is ambiguous. The germline V and J ends were trimmed by 1 base and 6 bases, with 4 bases remaining between them. This CDR3 comprises 12 residues. Germline V CDR1 and CDR2: LGHNA, YNFKEQ. CDR3 in amino acids: CASSQAINEQFF. The CDR3 DNA sequence: TGTGCCAGCAGCCAAGCCATCAATGAGCAGTTCTTC.

The V gene is TRBV20-1, the J gene TRBJ1-6; 11 positions match TRBD1. Germline lookup yields CDR1 DFQATT and CDR2 SNEGSKA (reference sequence). Losses at the gene ends were 6 bases for V and 8 bases for J; bases not matched to a gene: 9. This CDR3 is 15 amino acids long. This chain's CDR3 is CSARTGGQDHSPLHF. The CDR3 bases are TGCAGTGCCCGGACAGGGGGCCAGGATCATTCACCCCTCCACTTT.

The table lists this clonotype with a count of one. The rearrangement uses TRBV15 and TRBJ2-2, with D tentatively TRBD2 (5 bases). The V gene's germline CDR1 is LNHNV and CDR2 YYDKDF (reference sequence). The CDR3 length is 16 residues. The V and J ends lost 7 bases and 1 base respectively, with 16 bases between them. The CDR3 is CATTRRSGRNTGELFF. The CDR3 DNA reads TGTGCCACCACTAGAAGGAGCGGAAGGAACACCGGGGAGCTGTTTTTT.

The rearrangement uses TRBV7-6 and TRBJ2-1; D possibly matches TRBD1 or TRBD2 (5 bases each). Germline V gives CDR1 SGHVS, CDR2 FNYEAQ. The ends were cut back, 2 bases at V and 9 bases at J, with 14 bases in the middle. This CDR3 has 14 amino acids. CDR3 sequence reads: CASSLNGGNSEQFF. The CDR3 nucleotides read TGTGCCAGCAGCTTAAATGGGGGTAACTCTGAGCAGTTCTTC.

This clonotype was picked up a small number of times. V and J are TRBV4-1 and TRBJ1-1; possibly TRBD1 for D (5 bases). V gave up 2 bases and J gave up 4 bases, with 14 bases separating them. The germline V gene has CDR1 MGHRA and CDR2 YSYEKL. The CDR3 is 15 amino acids. CDR3 amino acids: CASSQQTAPGTEAFF. The CDR3 nucleotides are TGCGCCAGCAGCCAACAGACAGCGCCGGGCACTGAAGCTTTCTTT.

This clonotype was seen just once. The gene calls are TRBV12-3 or TRBV12-4 and TRBJ1-1; TRBD1 aligns across 7 bases. The CDR3 length is 13 residues. Germline trimming cut 5 bases from V and 5 bases from J; bases unmatched to any gene: 5. The CDR3 reads CASSERQGTEAFF. CDR3 sequence (DNA): TGTGCCAGCAGTGAACGACAGGGAACTGAAGCTTTCTTT.

The chain links TRBV7-2 to TRBJ2-1; 7 bases are shared with TRBD1. The CDR3 runs 16 residues. Per germline, CDR1 SGHTA and CDR2 FQGNSA. V gave up 1 base and J gave up 4 bases; unmatched junction bases: 7. This chain's CDR3 is CASSLGPGQHYNEQFF. CDR3 DNA: TGTGCCAGCAGCTTAGGCCCGGGACAGCATTACAATGAGCAGTTCTTC.

The chain links TRBV9 to TRBJ1-2; D is ambiguous. The CDR3 consists of 14 residues. Trimming removed 3 bases from V and 1 base from J, with 10 bases in between. Germline V CDR1 and CDR2: SGDLS, YYNGEE. The CDR3 here is CASSAERNNYGYTF. CDR3 DNA: TGTGCCAGCAGCGCCGAGAGGAATAACTATGGCTACACCTTC.

This chain joins TRBV20-1 and TRBJ1-3; D is unresolved. Germline CDR1 is DFQATT and CDR2 is SNEGSKA (reference sequence). There are 13 residues in the CDR3. Deletions cut 3 bases from V and 0 bases from J, with 6 bases between. CDR3: CSARSPSGNTIYF. Written as DNA, the CDR3 is TGCAGTGCTAGGAGTCCCTCTGGAAACACCATATATTTT.

V is TRBV6-6 and J is TRBJ2-2; D may be TRBD2 (6 bases). Germline V CDR1 and CDR2: MNHNY, SVGAGI (reference sequence). The CDR3 is made up of 15 amino acids. Trimming removed 0 bases from V and 7 bases from J, with 12 bases in between. The CDR3 region is CASSYSGTGVGELFF. The DNA for the CDR3 is TGTGCCAGCAGTTACTCAGGGACGGGGGTCGGGGAGCTGTTTTTT.

This clonotype was detected a few times. The chain has TRBV29-1 and TRBJ1-1; D remains ambiguous. The CDR3 spans 13 residues. Germline V gene sequence: CDR1 SQVTM, CDR2 ANQGSEA. Deletions cut 7 bases from V and 2 bases from J, with 14 bases between. The CDR3 region has the DNA TGCAGCGCGGCTACTGGAGGAAACACTGAAGCTTTCTTT. Amino acid sequence: CSAATGGNTEAFF.

This chain connects TRBV15 to TRBJ2-7; 7 positions match TRBD2. The V gene end was trimmed by 1 base and the J gene end by 4 bases; junction bases not matched to a gene: 7. The CDR3 contains 15 residues. Germline CDR1 is LNHNV and CDR2 is YYDKDF (reference sequence). CDR3 amino acids: CATSRVPASGYEQYF. The CDR3, as DNA: TGTGCCACCAGCAGAGTTCCGGCTAGCGGTTACGAGCAGTACTTC.

V is TRBV11-2 and J is TRBJ1-5, with 7 nucleotides matching TRBD1. Unmatched junction bases numbered 8, after V lost 5 bases and J lost 4 bases. There are 15 residues in the CDR3. Germline lookup yields CDR1 SGHAT and CDR2 FQNNGV. CDR3 loop: CASSRHRGTNQPQHF. Here the CDR3 DNA reads TGTGCCAGCAGCCGCCACAGGGGCACGAATCAGCCCCAGCATTTT.

The V call is TRBV6-5, the J call TRBJ2-1, with a possible D match to TRBD1 (5 bases). CDR3 length: 12 residues. The germline V gene has CDR1 MNHEY and CDR2 SVGAGI. Trimming took off 8 bases at V and 5 bases at J, with 10 bases between the two ends. DNA for the CDR3: TGTGCCAGCGGACATAAAAACAATGAGCAGTTCTTC. Encoded protein: CASGHKNNEQFF.

The V call is TRBV5-6, the J call TRBJ2-7; TRBD2 is a possible D gene (5 bases). The CDR3 consists of 15 residues. The V end was cut by 3 bases, the J end by 5 bases, with 18 bases between. Germline assignment: CDR1 SGHDT and CDR2 YYEEEE. CDR3 residues: CASSSRAAIVDEQYF. CDR3 bases: TGTGCCAGCAGCTCGAGGGCCGCTATTGTGGACGAGCAGTACTTC.

The chain combines TRBV7-2 with TRBJ2-3; D uncertain. The CDR3 extends over 15 amino acids. CDR1 is SGHTA and CDR2 is FQGNSA in the germline V gene. V lost 2 bases and J lost 0, with 9 bases in between. The CDR3 is CASSLSFSSTDTQYF. The CDR3, as DNA: TGTGCCAGCAGCTTAAGTTTTTCTAGCACAGATACGCAGTATTTT.

This sequence joins TRBV24-1 and TRBJ2-2; no definite D call. Germline V lookup: CDR1 KGHDR, CDR2 SFDVKD. The CDR3 is made up of 15 amino acids. Trimming took 3 bases from V and 4 from J, leaving 11 bases between them. The CDR3 spells CATSDTNIGTGELFF. The CDR3 nucleotides are TGTGCCACCAGTGATACAAACATTGGCACCGGGGAGCTGTTTTTT.

The chain couples TRBV10-3 to TRBJ2-2; D ambiguous. V was shortened by 7 bases and J by 0 bases, with 9 bases between the two germline ends. The CDR3 runs to 14 residues. From germline, CDR1 is ENHRY and CDR2 SYGVKD. This CDR3 reads CAIKASANTGELFF. The CDR3 DNA reads as TGTGCCATCAAGGCTTCTGCGAACACCGGGGAGCTGTTTTTT.

The J gene is TRBJ2-7, the V gene TRBV7-9; D remains ambiguous. V was pared by 1 base and J by 0 bases, with 13 bases between. Germline V lookup: CDR1 SEHNR, CDR2 FQNEAQ (reference sequence). This CDR3 region has 16 residues. The CDR3 DNA follows: TGTGCCAGCAGCTTAGGATGGGGTATCCTCTCCTACGAGCAGTACTTC. It codes for CASSLGWGILSYEQYF.

The sample holds a few counts of this clonotype. The gene calls are TRBV10-3 and TRBJ1-1; D not resolved. The ends were cut back, 0 bases at V and 7 bases at J, with 6 bases in the middle. This CDR3 has 12 amino acids. CDR1 and CDR2 from the germline V gene are ENHRY and SYGVKD. CDR3 region: CAISESLGEAFF. DNA for the CDR3: TGTGCCATCAGTGAGTCTCTGGGTGAAGCTTTCTTT.

This sequence joins TRBV29-1 and TRBJ2-7, with TRBD1 matching 7 bases. V lost 8 bases to trimming and J lost 2 bases; unmatched junction nucleotides: 21. CDR1 and CDR2 (germline): SQVTM, ANQGSEA. This CDR3 has 17 residues. This CDR3 reads CSPPGQFHAAVTYEQYF. The DNA of the CDR3 is TGCAGCCCTCCGGGACAGTTTCACGCGGCCGTCACCTACGAGCAGTACTTC.

The V and J genes are TRBV6-5 and TRBJ1-1; 8 bases map to TRBD1. CDR3 length: 15 amino acids. Trimming at V came to 6 bases and at J to 7 bases, leaving 13 bases not matched to a gene. Germline lookup yields CDR1 MNHEY and CDR2 SVGAGI. This CDR3 is CASSYVQGGLSEAFF. Here the CDR3 DNA reads TGTGCCAGCAGCTACGTACAGGGGGGTCTTAGTGAAGCTTTCTTT.

The genes are TRBV28 and TRBJ1-2, with 7 nucleotides matching TRBD1. The J segment lost 4 bases and the V segment lost 4 bases, leaving 9 bases of the junction unmatched. The germline CDR1 and CDR2 sequences are MDHEN and SYDVKM. The CDR3 sequence is 15 residues long. The CDR3 spells CASSSYGQALYGYTF. CDR3 nucleotides: TGTGCCAGCAGTTCATATGGACAGGCCCTCTATGGCTACACCTTC.

In its sample, this clonotype was seen a few times. This chain joins TRBV29-1 and TRBJ2-5; D gene unclear. In germline, CDR1 is SQVTM, CDR2 ANQGSEA. V was pared by 8 bases and J by 5 bases, with 12 bases between. The CDR3 contains 11 residues. The CDR3 here is CSPLLRETQYF. The CDR3 bases are TGCAGCCCCCTTCTACGGGAGACCCAGTACTTC. Together with reference TRBV29-1 and TRBJ2-5, the CDR3 gives the full variable domain: SAVISQKPSRDICQRGTSLTIQCQVDSQVTMMFWYRQQPGQSLTLIATANQGSEATYESGFVIDKFPISRPNLTFSTLTVSNMSPEDSSIYLCSPLLRETQYFGPGTRLLVL.

This clonotype occurred a few times. V usage is TRBV15 and J usage is TRBJ1-6, with unresolved D. The germline V gene encodes CDR1 LNHNV and CDR2 YYDKDF (reference sequence). Trimming removed 0 bases from V and 0 bases from J, with 6 bases in between. CDR3 length equals 16 residues. CDR3 DNA: TGTGCCACCAGCAGAGAAAGGCGCTCCTATAATTCACCCCTCCACTTT. Its protein product is CATSRERRSYNSPLHF.

Remarks on this clonotype: It may be a read error: a sequence one base away is much more abundant. The rearrangement uses TRBV10-3 and TRBJ1-3; D not certain. CDR1 is ENHRY, CDR2 SYGVKD, per germline. The CDR3 covers 13 residues. The CDR3 nucleotides read TGTGCCATCTGGGGAGGGTCTGGAAACCCCATATATTTT. Protein product: CAIWGGSGNPIYF.

The V call is TRBV7-9, the J call TRBJ1-1, with TRBD1 identical over 10 bases. This CDR3 contains 19 residues. Germline CDR1 reads SEHNR; CDR2 reads FQNEAQ (reference sequence). The ends lost 7 bases at V and 1 base at J; junction bases unmatched: 18. In nucleotides, the CDR3 is TGTGCCAGCACCTCCCCCCCCACATGGACAGGGGGACGGAACACTGAAGCTTTCTTT. Its translation is CASTSPPTWTGGRNTEAFF.

The CDR3 bases are TGTGCCACTGCGGGGTCTGGGAATGAAAAACTGTTTTTT. Encoded protein: CATAGSGNEKLFF. V is TRBV10-3 and J is TRBJ1-4, with no clear D. The CDR3 is 13 residues long. Trimming stripped 10 bases from V and 5 bases from J, with 14 bases between. Germline V gene lookup returns CDR1 ENHRY and CDR2 SYGVKD.

The V call is TRBV25-1, the J call TRBJ2-7; possible D gene TRBD1, 5 bases. V dropped 3 bases and J dropped 5 bases, with 17 bases sitting between them. Germline-derived CDR1 and CDR2 are MGHDK and SYGVNS. The CDR3 has 15 amino acids. The CDR3 DNA reads TGTGCCAGCAGTGAGGGGCTCCCCCTCGGCAACGAGCAGTACTTC. Translated: CASSEGLPLGNEQYF.

The rearrangement links TRBV29-1 to TRBJ2-7; D may be TRBD2 (6 bases). Trimming removed 4 bases at V and 2 bases at J, with 9 bases between. This CDR3 comprises 12 residues. The germline CDR1 and CDR2 sequences are SQVTM and ANQGSEA. The CDR3 coding sequence is TGCAGCGTTGGACTAGGGGCCTACGAGCAGTACTTC. This gives the protein CSVGLGAYEQYF.

The rearrangement joins TRBV6-5 to TRBJ1-6; D possibly corresponds to TRBD1 (5 bases). Germline CDR1 and CDR2: MNHEY and SVGAGI. The CDR3 sequence is 14 residues long. V dropped 6 bases and J dropped 6 bases, with 12 bases sitting between them. The CDR3 DNA is TGTGCCAGCAGAGAGGGACCCCTTAATTCACCCCTCCACTTT. This gives the protein CASREGPLNSPLHF.